The table lists the clone carrying this T cell receptor (beta chain) with many counts. The target antigen is unknown. The germline V gene encodes CDR1 SGHNT and CDR2 YYREEE (reference sequence). V was cut by 0 bases and J by 2 bases, with 11 bases left in between. The CDR3 consists of 15 residues. A single record per CDR3 protein comes from TCRdb applying MiXCR to the reads. This sample has hundreds of thousands of distinct CDR3 sequences; 25% to 35% occur once, and the top ten carry 15% to 25%. This sample is part of a study of T cell repertoires in cytomegalovirus infection. Sequenced here: cultured PBMCs, sampled from culture after CMV antigen stimulation. The gene calls are TRBV5-4 and TRBJ1-1; possible D gene TRBD1, 6 bases. The TCR originated in a human donor in good health (CMV status not recorded). Some clones in this sample may be carry-over from other donors' samples. The CDR3 DNA sequence: TGTGCCAGCAGCTTGGCGGGGACATCCAACACTGAAGCTTTCTTT. Amino acid sequence: CASSLAGTSNTEAFF.